The rows below give T cell receptor beta chains drawn from one sample of a study of cytomegalovirus exposure and HLA in healthy donors. Libraries were prepared by immunoSEQ multiplex PCR; TCRdb keeps only in-frame clonotypes and omits some of them. This table holds about 330,000 clones, about 85% found once. Sequencing was carried out using PBMCs. Source of these receptors: a woman under 40 in good health and CMV-seropositive. Both conserved end residues are part of each CDR3. A D gene is named only where the DNA matches it firmly. A row's size may be missing; if present it is once, few, many or a size class.

TRBJ1-2,TRBD1,TRBV7-9,few,CASSFTRDTGTGGYGYTF,TGTGCCAGCAGCTTCACGCGGGACACCGGGACAGGCGGGTATGGCTACACCTTC
TRBJ2-5,.,TRBV5-1,.,CASSLRRPERREETQYF,TGCGCCAGCAGCTTGCGCCGACCGGAGAGGCGGGAAGAGACCCAGTACTTC
TRBJ2-1,.,TRBV9,.,CASSLSSETQPDEQFF,TGTGCCAGCAGCTTGTCTAGCGAGACCCAACCGGATGAGCAGTTCTTC
TRBJ2-5,.,TRBV7-6,once,CASSLDAQETQYF,TGTGCCAGCAGCTTGGACGCCCAAGAGACCCAGTACTTC
TRBJ2-2,.,TRBV29-1,.,CSVDFEATGELFF,TGCAGCGTGGACTTTGAAGCCACCGGGGAGCTGTTTTTT
TRBJ2-7,TRBD1,TRBV5-6,.,CASSLPHRGDEQYF,TGTGCCAGCAGCTTACCACACAGGGGGGACGAGCAGTACTTC
TRBJ2-7,.,TRBV29-1,.,CSVGGWQGISYEQYF,TGCAGCGTTGGCGGTTGGCAGGGGATCTCCTACGAGCAGTACTTC
TRBJ2-1,.,TRBV11-2,.,CASSLPWDNHNEQFF,TGTGCCAGCAGCTTACCTTGGGACAACCACAATGAGCAGTTCTTC
TRBJ2-3,TRBD2,TRBV7-3,.,CASSPGTTLRPSQYF,TGTGCCAGCAGCCCGGGGACTACCCTTCGCCCATCGCAGTATTTT
TRBJ2-3,.,TRBV2,.,CASFLADTQYF,TGTGCCAGCTTTTTAGCGGATACGCAGTATTTT
TRBJ2-3,.,TRBV6-1,.,CASRKGADTQYF,TGTGCCAGCAGAAAGGGCGCAGATACGCAGTATTTT
TRBJ2-7,.,TRBV13,.,CASSFGQSYEQYF,TGTGCCAGCAGCTTCGGACAGTCCTACGAGCAGTACTTC
TRBJ1-4,.,TRBV5-1,once,CASSVGGEKLFF,TGCGCCAGCAGCGTGGGTGGGGAAAAACTGTTTTTT
TRBJ1-1,.,TRBV20-1,.,CSARDQRGAFF,TGCAGTGCTAGAGATCAACGAGGGGCTTTCTTT
TRBJ2-4,.,TRBV2,.,CASSPSRGGVAKNIQYF,TGTGCCAGCAGTCCCTCCAGAGGCGGAGTAGCCAAAAACATTCAGTACTTC
TRBJ2-7,.,TRBV11-2,once,CASKLGVSYEQYF,TGTGCCAGCAAACTAGGGGTTTCCTACGAGCAGTACTTC
TRBJ1-5,.,TRBV27,.,CASSLSGGARYSNQPQHF,TGTGCCAGCAGTTTATCTGGGGGGGCTCGGTATAGCAATCAGCCCCAGCATTTT
TRBJ2-3,.,TRBV7-9,.,CASSPRYTDTQYF,TGTGCCAGCAGCCCCAGGTACACAGATACGCAGTATTTT
TRBJ2-2,.,TRBV7-7,once,CASSPNSGNTGELFF,TGTGCCAGCAGCCCTAACTCGGGCAACACCGGGGAGCTGTTTTTT
TRBJ2-5,.,TRBV15,.,CATSPRRQETQYF,TGTGCCACCAGCCCTCGTAGACAAGAGACCCAGTACTTC
TRBJ2-7,.,TRBV7-9,once,CASSSKGAYEQYF,TGTGCCAGCAGCTCTAAGGGGGCCTACGAGCAGTACTTC
TRBJ2-3,TRBD1,TRBV9,.,CASSVTGASTDTQYF,TGTGCCAGCAGCGTGACAGGGGCTAGCACAGATACGCAGTATTTT
TRBJ2-7,.,TRBV4-2,.,CASSQGDLSSYEQYF,TGTGCCAGCAGCCAGGGGGACCTTTCCTCCTACGAGCAGTACTTC
TRBJ2-5,.,TRBV27,.,CASSSGINWETQYF,TGTGCCAGCAGTTCCGGGATTAACTGGGAGACCCAGTACTTC
TRBJ1-5,TRBD1,TRBV27,.,CASRSMTGATLGINQPQHF,TGTGCCAGCAGATCCATGACAGGGGCGACGTTGGGGATCAATCAGCCCCAGCATTTT
TRBJ2-3,.,TRBV18,.,CASQRGAGTDTQYF,TGTGCCAGCCAACGGGGGGCCGGCACAGATACGCAGTATTTT
TRBJ2-3,.,TRBV7-8,once,CASSLRVRTDTQYF,TGTGCCAGCAGCTTAAGGGTGCGGACAGATACGCAGTATTTT
TRBJ2-7,TRBD2,TRBV4-3,.,CASSQDLRGGGAYEQYF,TGCGCCAGCAGCCAAGATCTGAGGGGCGGGGGGGCGTACGAGCAGTACTTC
TRBJ1-2,.,TRBV7-9,.,CASRGAGGYTF,TGTGCCAGCAGGGGGGCGGGAGGCTACACCTTC
TRBJ1-2,.,TRBV7-2,.,CASSLDGGNYGYTF,TGTGCCAGCAGCTTAGATGGGGGGAACTATGGCTACACCTTC
TRBJ1-5,.,TRBV5-6,.,CASSQGNVQPQHF,TGTGCCAGCAGTCAGGGAAATGTTCAGCCCCAGCATTTT
TRBJ2-2,TRBD2,TRBV2,.,CASRRLAGDTGELFF,TGTGCCAGCCGTCGACTAGCGGGGGATACCGGGGAGCTGTTTTTT
TRBJ2-1,TRBD2,TRBV7-6,once,CASSSLGRGGSDEQFF,TGTGCCAGCAGCTCACTTGGGCGGGGGGGCTCTGATGAGCAGTTCTTC
TRBJ2-1,TRBD1,TRBV28,.,CASSLPRTGATYNEQFF,TGTGCCAGCAGTTTACCTCGGACAGGAGCTACCTACAATGAGCAGTTCTTC
TRBJ2-7,TRBD2,TRBV30,.,CAWSGTSGFYEQYF,TGTGCCTGGAGTGGCACTAGCGGTTTCTACGAGCAGTACTTC
TRBJ1-2,TRBD1,TRBV4-3,.,CASSQDAQGGYGYTF,TGCGCCAGCAGCCAAGATGCGCAGGGGGGGTATGGCTACACCTTC
TRBJ2-1,TRBD2,TRBV6-5,.,CASSRNEREWNEQFF,TGTGCCAGCAGTCGTAACGAGCGGGAGTGGAATGAGCAGTTCTTC
TRBJ2-7,TRBD1,TRBV28,.,CASSLGQGVTYEQYF,TGTGCCAGCAGTTTAGGGCAGGGGGTGACCTACGAGCAGTACTTC
TRBJ2-2,.,TRBV9,.,CASSVVGFAGELFF,TGTGCCAGCAGCGTAGTAGGGTTTGCCGGGGAGCTGTTTTTT
TRBJ2-7,.,TRBV7-2,.,CASSFPEYEQYF,TGTGCCAGCAGCTTTCCTGAGTACGAGCAGTACTTC
TRBJ2-2,.,TRBV4-3,.,CASSQVKSSTGELFF,TGCGCCAGCAGCCAAGTTAAAAGCTCCACCGGGGAGCTGTTTTTT
TRBJ2-3,.,TRBV28,.,CASSLLAGTDTQYF,TGTGCCAGCAGTTTATTGGCAGGCACAGATACGCAGTATTTT
TRBJ2-1,TRBD2,TRBV6-1,.,CASSELAGAGEQFF,TGTGCCAGCAGTGAACTAGCGGGAGCGGGTGAGCAGTTCTTC
TRBJ2-1,.,TRBV27,few,CASSLYNEQFF,TGTGCCAGCAGTTTGTACAATGAGCAGTTCTTC
TRBJ1-6,TRBD1,TRBV4-2,.,CASSQDRDRGMTPLHF,TGTGCCAGCAGCCAAGATCGAGACAGGGGGATGACACCCCTCCACTTT
TRBJ2-5,TRBD2,TRBV2,.,CASSGIAGSTETQYF,TGTGCCAGCAGCGGGATAGCGGGGTCGACGGAGACCCAGTACTTC
TRBJ1-5,.,TRBV6-6,.,CASKDSNQPQHF,TGTGCCAGCAAGGATAGCAATCAGCCCCAGCATTTT
TRBJ2-1,TRBD2,TRBV27,.,CASSLLLAGDYNEQFF,TGTGCCAGCAGTTTATTACTAGCGGGAGACTACAATGAGCAGTTCTTC
TRBJ1-1,TRBD1,TRBV18,.,CASSPFRGIFEAFF,TGTGCCAGCTCACCGTTCAGGGGGATCTTTGAAGCTTTCTTT
TRBJ2-2,TRBD2,TRBV25-1,once,CASKAGLAGGPRGELFF,TGTGCCAGCAAGGCGGGACTAGCGGGGGGGCCGCGCGGGGAGCTGTTTTTT
TRBJ2-3,TRBD2,TRBV5-5,.,CASSSTSGDTQYF,TGTGCCAGCAGCAGCACTAGCGGAGATACGCAGTATTTT
TRBJ1-1,.,TRBV4-2,.,CASSRGTVQNTEAFF,TGTGCCAGCAGCCGAGGGACCGTACAAAACACTGAAGCTTTCTTT